These 22 T cell receptor beta chains were all obtained from the same sample, sequenced in a study of T cells after yellow fever vaccination. TCRdb fed the 5' RACE reads into MiXCR, producing one record per CDR3 protein. Seen here are 250,000 to 400,000 distinct CDR3 sequences, about 4% observed once, and the top ten hold about 26%. The material sequenced was PBMCs, taken 5 days after the yellow fever booster vaccination. These receptor sequences come from a man between 18 and 35 years old who received the YFV17D yellow fever vaccine.

This clonotype has only one observation. A much bigger clone sits one base away, suggesting this may be a read error. CDR3 loop: CASRGLAGDTQYF. CDR3 DNA sequence: TGTGCCAGCAGAGGACTAGCGGGAGATACCCAGTACTTC. The rearrangement uses TRBV27 and TRBJ2-5, with 13 nucleotides matching TRBD2. Germline assignment: CDR1 MNHEY and CDR2 SMNVEV (reference sequence). After removal of 6 bases from V and 8 bases from J, the junction contained 3 bases not matched to a gene. This CDR3 comprises 13 residues.

This rearrangement joins TRBV7-9 to TRBJ1-1, with D uncertain. The CDR3 is 14 residues long. Trimming cost V 3 bases and J 4 bases, with 12 bases left between them. Germline CDR1 is SEHNR and CDR2 is FQNEAQ (reference sequence). CDR3 nucleotide sequence: TGTGCCAGCAGCTTTCTTTTTATGGGCACTGAAGCTTTCTTT. The encoded protein is CASSFLFMGTEAFF.

The V and J genes are TRBV3-1 and TRBJ2-3, with 14 bases aligning to TRBD2. J was trimmed by 4 bases and V by 3 bases; bases with no gene match: 3. CDR3 length equals 16 residues. Germline-derived CDR1 and CDR2 are LGHDT and YNNKEL (reference sequence). CDR3 residues: CASSQRLAGGPDTQYF. In DNA form, the CDR3 reads TGTGCCAGCAGCCAGAGACTAGCGGGGGGGCCAGATACGCAGTATTTT.

This clonotype was detected only a few times. The rearrangement joins TRBV4-1 to TRBJ2-7; TRBD1 or TRBD2 may be the D gene (5 bases each). Germline loops: CDR1 MGHRA, CDR2 YSYEKL. This CDR3 is 14 amino acids long. The V gene lost 1 base and the J gene lost 3 bases, with 10 bases spanning the gap. The CDR3 sequence: CASSQVRGGYEQYF. The CDR3 coding sequence is TGCGCCAGCAGCCAAGTCCGGGGCGGCTACGAGCAGTACTTC.

Many counts were recorded for this clonotype. The chain uses TRBV27 and TRBJ2-3; TRBD2 agrees at 7 bases. This CDR3 contains 16 residues. V gave up 1 base and J gave up 2 bases; unmatched junction bases: 6. Germline CDR1 MNHEY, CDR2 SMNVEV (reference sequence). CDR3: CASSLLAGLATDTQYF. In DNA, the CDR3 is TGTGCCAGCAGTTTATTAGCGGGCCTTGCCACAGATACGCAGTATTTT.

This clonotype was counted only a few times. This rearrangement joins TRBV19 to TRBJ1-2; perhaps TRBD1 as D (6 bases). Trimming removed 9 bases from V and 8 bases from J, with 16 bases in between. CDR1 and CDR2 from the germline V gene are LNHDA and SQIVND (reference sequence). This CDR3 is built from 12 residues. Here the CDR3 reads CASRTAATGYTF. CDR3 DNA sequence: TGTGCCAGCAGGACAGCCGCTACAGGCTACACCTTC.

Concerning this clonotype: Possible read error: a much larger clone is one base away. The J gene is TRBJ2-2, the V gene TRBV7-6; no clear D. The CDR3 totals 13 residues. The germline V gene has CDR1 SGHVS and CDR2 FNYEAQ. The CDR3 DNA sequence: TGTGCCAGCTGCTTAGTAGTTACCGGGGAGCTGTTTTTT. Protein product: CASCLVVTGELFF.

The table lists this clonotype with a few counts. V gene TRBV7-3 combines with J gene TRBJ1-1, with D uncertain. The V end lost 5 bases, the J end lost 3 bases, and 13 bases lay between the germline ends. The CDR3 length is 14 residues. Per the germline V gene, CDR1 is SGHTA and CDR2 is FQGTGA. The CDR3 sequence is CASSLTGSHTEAFF. CDR3 sequence (DNA): TGTGCCAGCAGCCTTACCGGGTCCCACACTGAAGCTTTCTTT.

The rearrangement links TRBV4-3 to TRBJ1-1; D ambiguous. Trimming shortened V by 4 bases and J by 2 bases, and 14 bases separated the two germline ends. CDR3 length equals 15 residues. CDR1 is LGHNA and CDR2 is YSLEER in the germline V gene. DNA for the CDR3: TGCGCCAGCAGCCCCTCAGGAACAACTAACACTGAAGCTTTCTTT. It encodes CASSPSGTTNTEAFF.

A few counts support this clonotype. The V gene is TRBV10-3, the J gene TRBJ2-3; D might be TRBD2 (7 bases). This CDR3 has 14 amino acids. Germline V gene lookup returns CDR1 ENHRY and CDR2 SYGVKD. The ends were cut back, 7 bases at V and 5 bases at J, with 16 bases in the middle. The CDR3 bases are TGTGCCATCAACGAGGGGGGGTCCGGAGATACGCAGTATTTT. Its translation: CAINEGGSGDTQYF.

This clonotype was detected many times. The chain recombines TRBV24-1 with TRBJ2-7; either TRBD1 or TRBD2 may fit D (5 bases each). This CDR3 contains 14 residues. V lost 9 bases and J lost 3, with 17 bases in between. Germline V lookup: CDR1 KGHDR, CDR2 SFDVKD. The CDR3 sequence: CATFQGEGSYEQYF. Here the CDR3 DNA reads TGTGCCACCTTCCAGGGCGAAGGGAGCTACGAGCAGTACTTC.

J is TRBJ2-7 and V is TRBV7-2; possible D gene TRBD1, 6 bases. Between the trimmed V and J ends, which lost 0 bases and 4 bases, there was a span of 10 bases. Germline V lookup: CDR1 SGHTA, CDR2 FQGNSA. This CDR3 contains 14 residues. CDR3 DNA: TGTGCCAGCAGCTTAGCGCTGGGGGCGTACGAGCAGTACTTC. This sequence encodes CASSLALGAYEQYF.

The chain couples TRBV20-1 to TRBJ1-2, with no clear D. Germline assignment: CDR1 DFQATT and CDR2 SNEGSKA (reference sequence). V lost 1 base, J lost 1 base, and 10 bases lay in between. The CDR3 spans 14 residues. CDR3 in amino acids: CSARVRDINYGYTF. The CDR3, as DNA: TGCAGTGCTAGAGTAAGGGATATTAACTATGGCTACACCTTC.

The sample holds a few counts of this clonotype. The chain couples TRBV9 to TRBJ2-2; 7 bases are a match to TRBD1. V shed 5 bases and J 0 bases; nucleotides not matched to a gene: 4. In germline, CDR1 is SGDLS, CDR2 YYNGEE. This CDR3 contains 15 residues. The CDR3 DNA follows: TGTGCCAGCAGTTCGACAGGGTCGAACACCGGGGAGCTGTTTTTT. This codes for CASSSTGSNTGELFF.

This chain joins TRBV7-2 and TRBJ1-2, with TRBD1 matching 7 bases. Germline V gene sequence: CDR1 SGHTA, CDR2 FQGNSA. CDR3 length: 15 residues. The V segment lost 4 bases and the J segment 3 bases; nucleotides outside the gene matches: 8. For the CDR3, the DNA is TGTGCCAGCAGCTCTAGAGGACAGGAGCACTATGGCTACACCTTC. Its protein product is CASSSRGQEHYGYTF.

This clonotype was detected many times. V and J are TRBV4-3 and TRBJ1-1; D is unclear. The V end was cut by 0 bases, the J end by 1 base, with 9 bases between. The CDR3 sequence is 15 residues long. The germline V gene has CDR1 LGHNA and CDR2 YSLEER. In nucleotides, the CDR3 is TGCGCCAGCAGCCAAGATCGGATTGGGAACACTGAAGCTTTCTTT. Protein: CASSQDRIGNTEAFF.

This rearrangement joins TRBV6-5 to TRBJ1-5; 9 bases agree with TRBD1. CDR1 and CDR2 from the germline V gene are MNHEY and SVGAGI. The length of the CDR3 is 14 residues. The V and J ends lost 6 bases and 7 bases, in that order; junction bases with no gene match: 7. The DNA for the CDR3 is TGTGCCAGCAGCCAAGGACAGGGGAGACAGCCCCAGCATTTT. Encoded protein: CASSQGQGRQPQHF.

A few counts support this clonotype. The chain recombines TRBV20-1 with TRBJ2-3, with no clear D. This CDR3 contains 14 residues. Trimming took 6 bases from V and 0 from J, leaving 13 bases between them. The germline gives CDR1 DFQATT, CDR2 SNEGSKA (reference sequence). Written as DNA, the CDR3 is TGCAGTGCCAAGACGATTACTAGCACAGATACGCAGTATTTT. Translation: CSAKTITSTDTQYF.

This clonotype showed up many times. The V call is TRBV12-3 or TRBV12-4, the J call TRBJ2-5; D is ambiguous. The CDR3 extends over 14 amino acids. V was shortened by 2 bases and J by 5 bases, with 12 bases between the two germline ends. CDR3 DNA: TGTGCCAGCAGTTTAAGGTTGGATGGTGAGACCCAGTACTTC. Residues: CASSLRLDGETQYF.

V gene TRBV4-1 combines with J gene TRBJ2-3; the D gene could be TRBD1 or TRBD2 (6 bases each). The germline V gene encodes CDR1 MGHRA and CDR2 YSYEKL. The length of the CDR3 is 14 residues. The V end was cut by 0 bases, the J end by 7 bases, with 11 bases between. Here the CDR3 DNA reads TGCGCCAGCAGCCAAGATCCGGGGGCGAATACGCAGTATTTT. Its protein product is CASSQDPGANTQYF.

The genes are TRBV4-1 and TRBJ2-2, with a possible D match to TRBD1 (6 bases). Germline V CDR1 and CDR2: MGHRA, YSYEKL. The CDR3 has 16 amino acids. The ends were cut back, 4 bases at V and 1 base at J, with 13 bases in the middle. The CDR3: CASSRGQIQNTGELFF. The CDR3 DNA reads as TGCGCCAGCAGCCGCGGACAGATCCAGAACACCGGGGAGCTGTTTTTT.

The CDR3 bases are TGCAGCGTGGGGAGAGGCCAGTACAATGAGCAGTTCTTC. Residues: CSVGRGQYNEQFF. The V call is TRBV29-1, the J call TRBJ2-1, with a possible D match to TRBD2 (5 bases). Trimming took off 6 bases at V and 4 bases at J, with 13 bases between the two ends. Germline CDR1 is SQVTM and CDR2 is ANQGSEA. This CDR3 has 13 residues.